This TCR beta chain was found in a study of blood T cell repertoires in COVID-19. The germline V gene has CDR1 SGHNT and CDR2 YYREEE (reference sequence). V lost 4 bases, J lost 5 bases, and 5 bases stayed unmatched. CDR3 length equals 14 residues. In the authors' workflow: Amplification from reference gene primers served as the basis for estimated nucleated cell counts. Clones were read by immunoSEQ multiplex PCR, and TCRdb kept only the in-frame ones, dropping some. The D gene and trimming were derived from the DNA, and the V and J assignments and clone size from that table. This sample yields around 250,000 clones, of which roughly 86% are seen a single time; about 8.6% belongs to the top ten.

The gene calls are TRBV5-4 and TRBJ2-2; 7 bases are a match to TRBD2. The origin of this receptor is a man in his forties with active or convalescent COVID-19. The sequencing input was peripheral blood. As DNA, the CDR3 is TGTGCCAGCAGCCCTGCGGGGGTTACCGGGGAGCTGTTTTTT. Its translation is CASSPAGVTGELFF.